Below are 31 T cell receptor beta chains sequenced from a single sample in a study of T-cell reconstitution after alpha-beta-depleted transplantation in children. Unique molecular identifiers were incorporated during preparation of the TCRbeta library. TCRdb reprocessed the PCR reads via MiXCR and lists one record per CDR3 protein. The sample lists more than 550,000 distinct CDR3 sequences; about 10% were seen once. The specimen comprised PBMCs from the stem cell graft donor, sampled from the stem cell graft. These TCRs come from a human donor who donated a stem cell graft to a child with acute myeloid leukemia.

This clonotype was detected only a few times. V and J are TRBV7-9 and TRBJ1-2; no definite D call. The germline gives CDR1 SEHNR, CDR2 FQNEAQ (reference sequence). This CDR3 comprises 16 residues. Trimming stripped 3 bases from V and 5 bases from J, with 19 bases between. CDR3 sequence (DNA): TGTGCCAGCAGCTTGATGGATAGATCCCAACCGTATGGCTACACCTTC. Translating gives CASSLMDRSQPYGYTF. Full variable domain (remainder filled in from reference TRBV7-9 and TRBJ1-2): DTGVSQNPRHKITKRGQNVTFRCDPISEHNRLYWYRQTLGQGPEFLTYFQNEAQLEKSRLLSDRFSAERPKGSFSTLEIQRTEQGDSAMYLCASSLMDRSQPYGYTFGSGTRLTVV.

In this sample, this clonotype turned up a few times. The chain carries TRBV20-1 and TRBJ1-6; 7 bases line up with TRBD1. This CDR3 is built from 15 residues. V lost 3 bases, J lost 8 bases, and 10 bases stayed unmatched. Germline V CDR1 and CDR2: DFQATT, SNEGSKA (reference sequence). CDR3 nucleotide sequence: TGCAGTGCTAGGGCTAGGACAGGACCCGATTCACCCCTCCACTTT. Its translation: CSARARTGPDSPLHF.

This clonotype has only a few counts. This rearrangement joins TRBV10-3 to TRBJ2-3, with D possibly being TRBD1 (6 bases). Germline V CDR1 and CDR2: ENHRY, SYGVKD. CDR3 length: 13 amino acids. Between the trimmed V and J ends, which lost 6 bases and 6 bases, there was a span of 13 bases. Here the CDR3 DNA reads TGTGCCATCAGGCAGGGGCCGCAGGATACGCAGTATTTT. As protein: CAIRQGPQDTQYF.

This rearrangement joins TRBV5-1 to TRBJ2-1, with 10 nucleotides matching TRBD2. Per germline, CDR1 SGHRS and CDR2 YFSETQ. This CDR3 region has 15 residues. Germline trimming cut 5 bases from V and 7 bases from J; bases unmatched to any gene: 9. The CDR3 DNA follows: TGCGCCAGCAGTCCGGGACTAGCGCAGGGGAATGAGCAGTTCTTC. Its translation: CASSPGLAQGNEQFF.

The V and J genes are TRBV5-1 and TRBJ2-7; D might be TRBD2 (5 bases). The germline V gene encodes CDR1 SGHRS and CDR2 YFSETQ. The V end lost 0 bases, the J end lost 1 base, and 11 bases lay between the germline ends. This CDR3 has 15 residues. This chain's CDR3 is CASSLEYGKSYEQYF. CDR3 bases: TGCGCCAGCAGCTTGGAATACGGGAAATCCTACGAGCAGTACTTC.

CDR3 loop: CASSLAPPDLAGAPYNEQFF. For the CDR3, the DNA is TGTGCCAGCAGCTTAGCCCCCCCCGATCTAGCGGGAGCCCCCTACAATGAGCAGTTCTTC. This chain uses TRBV6-7 with TRBJ2-1; the match to TRBD2 covers 10 bases. TRBV6-7 qualifies as an ORF whose function is uncertain. The CDR3 is 20 amino acids. V was clipped by 6 bases and J by 2 bases; unmatched bases: 19.

In this sample, this clonotype turned up a few times. The chain employs TRBV6-6 and TRBJ2-7; 7 bases line up with TRBD1. The CDR3 length is 12 residues. In germline, CDR1 is MNHNY, CDR2 SVGAGI (reference sequence). V was clipped by 2 bases and J by 6 bases; unmatched bases: 1. CDR3 nucleotides: TGTGCCAGCAGTTACGACAGGGTCGAGCAGTACTTC. This gives the protein CASSYDRVEQYF.

V is TRBV15 and J is TRBJ2-1; D may be TRBD2 (6 bases). Trimming stripped 5 bases from V and 5 bases from J, with 16 bases between. This CDR3 spans 15 amino acids. CDR1 is LNHNV, CDR2 YYDKDF, per germline (reference sequence). CDR3 bases: TGTGCCACCAGCCCCCGGACTACTAATCACAATGAGCAGTTCTTC. Its protein product is CATSPRTTNHNEQFF.

The chain couples TRBV7-2 to TRBJ2-5; D tentatively fits TRBD1 or TRBD2 (5 bases each). V shed 5 bases and J shed 8 bases, with 24 bases lying between them. This CDR3 contains 16 residues. CDR1 and CDR2 (germline): SGHTA, FQGNSA. The CDR3 spells CASSPSRRPGPPTQYF. CDR3 bases: TGTGCCAGCAGCCCCTCGAGGCGTCCGGGGCCTCCAACCCAGTACTTC.

J is TRBJ2-7 and V is TRBV27; the match to TRBD1 covers 7 bases. CDR1 is MNHEY and CDR2 is SMNVEV in the germline V gene (reference sequence). The V gene end was trimmed by 4 bases and the J gene end by 2 bases; junction bases not matched to a gene: 8. The CDR3 loop spans 15 amino acids. CDR3 sequence: CASSSAGTATYEQYF. The DNA for the CDR3 is TGTGCCAGCAGTTCGGCCGGGACAGCGACCTACGAGCAGTACTTC.

This clonotype was counted a few times. The V gene is TRBV6-2 or TRBV6-3, the J gene TRBJ2-4; 9 positions agree with TRBD1. This CDR3 has 17 amino acids. Germline V gene data show CDR1 as MNHEY and CDR2 as SVGEGT. Losses at the gene ends were 0 bases for V and 5 bases for J; bases not matched to a gene: 8. Written as DNA, the CDR3 is TGTGCCAGCAGTTACTCTAGGCGGACAGGGGTGCAAAACATTCAGTACTTC. This sequence encodes CASSYSRRTGVQNIQYF.

The chain is built from TRBV23-1 and TRBJ2-6, with TRBD2 matching over 8 bases. TRBV23-1 carries the ORF label, with uncertain function. The V and J ends lost 4 bases and 4 bases, in that order; junction bases with no gene match: 12. The CDR3 is 18 amino acids. CDR3 region: CASSPKAGEATGANVLTF. For the CDR3, the DNA is TGCGCCAGCAGTCCTAAAGCGGGAGAAGCAACCGGGGCCAACGTCCTGACTTTC.

The chain carries TRBV5-1 and TRBJ2-2; 9 nucleotides agree with TRBD2. V was pared by 2 bases and J by 8 bases, with 4 bases of the junction left unmatched. Germline CDR1 and CDR2: SGHRS and YFSETQ. The CDR3 is 14 residues long. CDR3 loop: CASSFLAGSGELFF. For the CDR3, the DNA is TGCGCCAGCAGCTTCCTAGCGGGATCGGGGGAGCTGTTTTTT. Looking up the rest from reference TRBV5-1 and TRBJ2-2 gives the full variable domain: KAGVTQTPRYLIKTRGQQVTLSCSPISGHRSVSWYQQTPGQGLQFLFEYFSETQRNKGNFPGRFSGRQFSNSRSEMNVSTLELGDSALYLCASSFLAGSGELFFGEGSRLTVL.

This clonotype appeared many times. The chain couples TRBV20-1 to TRBJ2-7; perhaps TRBD2 as D (6 bases). This CDR3 region has 13 residues. Germline CDR1 and CDR2: DFQATT and SNEGSKA (reference sequence). V was shortened by 3 bases and J by 3 bases, with 12 bases between the two germline ends. The CDR3 bases are TGCAGTGCTAGCCCCAGCGGGTTCTACGAGCAGTACTTC. Translation gives CSASPSGFYEQYF.

The sample holds a few counts of this clonotype. This chain connects TRBV4-3 to TRBJ2-1; perhaps TRBD1 as D (10 bases). CDR3 length: 19 residues. The germline gives CDR1 LGHNA, CDR2 YSLEER. Trimming stripped 4 bases from V and 7 bases from J, with 29 bases between. The CDR3 loop reads CASSPSGQGFSGSMNEQFF. Written as DNA, the CDR3 is TGCGCCAGCAGCCCCTCGGGACAGGGGTTTAGCGGGAGTATGAATGAGCAGTTCTTC.

A few counts support this clonotype. The genes are TRBV9 and TRBJ2-1, with 7 bases that match TRBD2. Germline lookup yields CDR1 SGDLS and CDR2 YYNGEE. V gave up 0 bases and J gave up 8 bases; unmatched junction bases: 11. CDR3 length: 16 residues. Written as DNA, the CDR3 is TGTGCCAGCAGCGTAGTAGGTGGGAGGGCCAGGTATGAGCAGTTCTTC. The encoded protein is CASSVVGGRARYEQFF.

This clonotype has just a few counts. V usage is TRBV20-1 and J usage is TRBJ2-1; the match to TRBD2 covers 7 bases. Germline V CDR1 and CDR2: DFQATT, SNEGSKA (reference sequence). Trimming removed 5 bases from V and 5 bases from J; junction bases left unmatched: 21. CDR3 length: 18 amino acids. The CDR3 DNA sequence: TGCAGTGCTCCTAATGTCCGTGCGAGGGAGGGAGGGAACAATGAGCAGTTCTTC. This translates into CSAPNVRAREGGNNEQFF.

This clonotype was seen repeatedly, ten times or more. J is TRBJ1-2 and V is TRBV18; the D gene is possibly TRBD1 (6 bases). V lost 3 bases and J 4 bases, leaving 9 bases between the germline ends. This CDR3 spans 13 amino acids. Germline V CDR1 and CDR2: KGHSH, LQKENI. CDR3 loop: CASSPDSLYGYTF. The CDR3 DNA follows: TGTGCCAGCTCACCGGACAGCCTCTATGGCTACACCTTC.

This clonotype has a count of ten or more. The chain joins TRBV28 to TRBJ2-7; 8 nucleotides match TRBD1. The CDR3 has 15 amino acids. After removal of 5 bases from V and 0 bases from J, the junction contained 6 bases not matched to a gene. The germline CDR1 and CDR2 sequences are MDHEN and SYDVKM. CDR3 in DNA: TGTGCCAGCAGTCTCACGACAGGGGCCTCCTACGAGCAGTACTTC. Translated, it gives CASSLTTGASYEQYF.

The J gene is TRBJ2-4, the V gene TRBV11-2, with 12 bases identical to TRBD1. Per germline, CDR1 SGHAT and CDR2 FQNNGV. The CDR3 length is 18 residues. The V and J ends lost 5 bases and 0 bases, in that order; junction bases with no gene match: 8. Here the CDR3 DNA reads TGTGCCAGCAGCCAGGGACAGGGGGCCGGTGTAGCCAAAAACATTCAGTACTTC. Its translation is CASSQGQGAGVAKNIQYF.

The CDR3 here is CSASLNIQYF. The CDR3 region has the DNA TGCAGTGCTAGCCTAAACATTCAGTACTTC. The gene calls are TRBV20-1 and TRBJ2-4; D not resolved. Germline V gene sequence: CDR1 DFQATT, CDR2 SNEGSKA (reference sequence). V was shortened by 3 bases and J by 6 bases, with 3 bases between the two germline ends. There are 10 residues in the CDR3.

This sequence joins TRBV7-3 and TRBJ2-2; 9 bases are shared with TRBD2. Germline loops: CDR1 SGHTA, CDR2 FQGTGA. Trimming at V came to 4 bases and at J to 1 base, leaving 4 bases not matched to a gene. The CDR3 is 16 residues long. CDR3 sequence reads: CASSSPAGGNTGELFF. The CDR3 region has the DNA TGTGCCAGCAGCTCGCCAGCGGGAGGGAACACCGGGGAGCTGTTTTTT. Looking up the rest from reference TRBV7-3 and TRBJ2-2 gives the full variable domain: GAGVSQTPSNKVTEKGKYVELRCDPISGHTALYWYRQSLGQGPEFLIYFQGTGAADDSGLPNDRFFAVRPEGSVSTLKIQRTERGDSAVYLCASSSPAGGNTGELFFGEGSRLTVL.

Note on this clonotype: A read error may produce the germline difference seen at one junction end. For the CDR3, the DNA is TGTGCCAGCAGTTTAGACAGGGCCCCAAGGAATGAGCAGTTCTTC. It is translated as CASSLDRAPRNEQFF. V gene TRBV11-3 combines with J gene TRBJ2-1; 7 bases match TRBD1. The CDR3 is made up of 15 amino acids. CDR1 SGHNT and CDR2 YENEEA come from the germline V gene.

V and J are TRBV7-2 and TRBJ1-1; D uncertain. Trimming left V 2 bases short and J 1 base short, with 11 bases between. Germline values: CDR1 SGHTA, CDR2 FQGNSA. This CDR3 region has 15 residues. CDR3 sequence: CASSLHLATNTEAFF. In DNA form, the CDR3 reads TGTGCCAGCAGCTTACATCTGGCGACGAACACTGAAGCTTTCTTT.

V is TRBV20-1 and J is TRBJ2-7; 12 bases are shared with TRBD2. CDR1 is DFQATT and CDR2 is SNEGSKA in the germline V gene (reference sequence). The CDR3 has 15 amino acids. V was pared by 5 bases and J by 2 bases, with 7 bases of the junction left unmatched. In DNA form, the CDR3 reads TGCAGTGCTTGGGGAACTAGCGGGAGGACCTACGAGCAGTACTTC. It yields the protein CSAWGTSGRTYEQYF.

This clonotype has more than one count but fewer than ten. This chain connects TRBV7-3 to TRBJ2-1, with 9 bases that match TRBD2. The CDR3 consists of 15 residues. The germline V gene has CDR1 SGHTA and CDR2 FQGTGA. The junction had 5 bases not matched to a gene; V was cut back by 5 bases and J by 3 bases. CDR3: CASSIIAGDYNEQFF. DNA for the CDR3: TGTGCCAGCAGCATAATAGCGGGAGACTACAATGAGCAGTTCTTC.

This rearrangement joins TRBV27 to TRBJ1-6, with no clear D. The CDR3 loop spans 12 amino acids. Trimming left V 3 bases short and J 9 bases short, with 6 bases between. Germline V gene data show CDR1 as MNHEY and CDR2 as SMNVEV (reference sequence). In nucleotides, the CDR3 is TGTGCCAGCAGTTTCGTGGGTTCACCCCTCCACTTT. Protein: CASSFVGSPLHF.

This clonotype was seen many times. The chain has TRBV25-1 and TRBJ2-1; 14 bases match TRBD2. The V gene end was trimmed by 6 bases and the J gene end by 8 bases; junction bases not matched to a gene: 6. Germline loops: CDR1 MGHDK, CDR2 SYGVNS. The CDR3 extends over 15 amino acids. The CDR3 loop reads CASSRLAGGPDEQFF. DNA of the CDR3: TGTGCCAGCAGCCGACTAGCGGGAGGGCCCGATGAGCAGTTCTTC.

The sample holds a few counts of this clonotype. The chain employs TRBV20-1 and TRBJ2-7; D remains unclear. V lost 5 bases to trimming and J lost 6 bases, with 17 bases between them. CDR3 length equals 13 residues. From germline, CDR1 is DFQATT and CDR2 SNEGSKA (reference sequence). The CDR3 DNA reads as TGCAGTGCTTACCGGGCCCCCCCAGGCGAGCAGTACTTC. Translation gives CSAYRAPPGEQYF.

This clonotype was seen a few times. This rearrangement joins TRBV20-1 to TRBJ2-1, with TRBD1 matching over 9 bases. Germline V gene data show CDR1 as DFQATT and CDR2 as SNEGSKA (reference sequence). Trimming removed 3 bases from V and 4 bases from J; junction bases left unmatched: 22. The CDR3 has 20 amino acids. DNA for the CDR3: TGCAGTGCTAGCCGACCGGGACAGGGTCTTTTACAGGGAGTTTACAATGAGCAGTTCTTC. Translating gives CSASRPGQGLLQGVYNEQFF.

This sequence joins TRBV5-1 and TRBJ2-2; D gene uncertain. Germline assignment: CDR1 SGHRS and CDR2 YFSETQ. Deletions cut 5 bases from V and 4 bases from J, with 12 bases between. The CDR3 consists of 14 residues. CDR3 region: CASSSVAGTGELFF. In DNA, the CDR3 is TGCGCCAGCAGTTCGGTAGCTGGCACCGGGGAGCTGTTTTTT.